These T cell receptor beta chains were read from a single sample in a study of T cell responses to AZD1222 COVID-19 vaccine. Sequenced by immunoSEQ multiplex PCR; TCRdb stores in-frame clones only, minus some. Of 15,000 to 20,000 clones in the sample, just under 90% were seen once. Sequenced here: peripheral blood, sampled 28 days after the second AZD1222 dose. Receptor source: an adult who received the AZD1222 COVID-19 vaccine. CDR3s include the opening cysteine and the closing phenylalanine or tryptophan. A D gene is named only where the DNA matches it firmly. Clone size, where shown, is once, few, many, or a class for clones that have expanded.

v_gene	j_gene	d_gene	abundance	CDR3nt	CDR3aa
TRBV9	TRBJ2-7	-	-	TGTGCCAGCAGCGTAGCTTCTAGCTCCGCTTTGTACGAGCAGTACTTC	CASSVASSSALYEQYF
TRBV7-9	TRBJ2-2	-	-	TGTGCCAGCAGCTCCCCTCCTAACACCGGGGAGCTGTTTTTT	CASSSPPNTGELFF
TRBV6-5	TRBJ2-7	-	-	TGTGCCAGCAGTTCGCGACTAGGAACCTCCGAGCAGTACTTC	CASSSRLGTSEQYF
TRBV2	TRBJ1-1	-	few	TGTGCCATTACTAGTCAGGGACGGTACACTGAAGCTTTCTTT	CAITSQGRYTEAFF
TRBV18	TRBJ2-2	TRBD2	-	TGTGCCAGCTCACCACGACTAGCGTCCGCATCAGGGGAGCTGTTTTTT	CASSPRLASASGELFF
TRBV24-1	TRBJ2-1	TRBD2	-	TGTGCCACCAGTGTGGGTCTAGCGGGAGGCTATGAGCAGTTCTTC	CATSVGLAGGYEQFF
TRBV15	TRBJ2-1	TRBD2	-	TGTGCCACCAGCGGCGGGGGGACATCACGGAATGAGCAGTTCTTC	CATSGGGTSRNEQFF
TRBV5-1	TRBJ1-1	-	-	TGCGCCAGCAGCTTAGGCACCTTGGGCACTGAAGCTTTCTTT	CASSLGTLGTEAFF
TRBV28	TRBJ1-5	TRBD1	-	TGTGCCAGCCTCGGACAGGGGAAGCATCAGCCCCAGCATTTT	CASLGQGKHQPQHF
TRBV6-5	TRBJ2-7	-	-	TGTGCCAGCAGTTACTCCCACGAGCAGTACTTC	CASSYSHEQYF
TRBV5-8	TRBJ1-1	TRBD1	-	TGTGCCACCAGGGGGGAGGAGGCAGAAGCTTTCTTT	CATRGEEAEAFF
TRBV10-2	TRBJ2-7	TRBD2	-	TGCGCCAGCCATGAGCGGGAGGCCTACGAGCAGTACTTC	CASHEREAYEQYF
TRBV2	TRBJ2-2	-	-	TGTGCCAGCGGCCTCGGGACGCCCACCGGGGAGCTGTTTTTT	CASGLGTPTGELFF
TRBV6-5	TRBJ2-2	-	-	TGTGCCACCAGAAGTGGCCGTCTGGGCGGGGAGCTGTTTTTT	CATRSGRLGGELFF
TRBV28	TRBJ2-5	-	-	TGTGCCAGCAGTTCTAGCGAGGTTAATAAAGAGACCCAGTACTTC	CASSSSEVNKETQYF
TRBV4-1	TRBJ2-3	-	-	TGCGCCAGCAGCCAAGTAAACTTGATTAGCACAGATACGCAGTATTTT	CASSQVNLISTDTQYF
TRBV29-1	TRBJ2-1	TRBD1	-	TGCAGCCACCGGGACAGGGGGGGTAGGAATGAGCAGTTCTTC	CSHRDRGGRNEQFF
TRBV10-2	TRBJ1-2	-	-	TGCGCCAGCAGGGCCGCGGGGGCGGAGTATGGCTACACCTTC	CASRAAGAEYGYTF
TRBV28	TRBJ2-7	TRBD2	-	TGTGCCAGCAGTTCGACGGGACTAGCGCTGGGGGAGCAGTACTTC	CASSSTGLALGEQYF
TRBV7-9	TRBJ2-3	-	medium-sized	TGTGCCAGCAGCTTCGCCGGGAACACAGATACGCAGTATTTT	CASSFAGNTDTQYF
TRBV19	TRBJ2-1	TRBD2	once	TGTGCCAGCGAGCCCGGGACTAGCGGCCTTAGGGAGCAGTTCTTC	CASEPGTSGLREQFF
TRBV7-8	TRBJ1-5	TRBD1	-	TGTGCCAGCAGCTTATCGGGCGGGACAGGCAATTATCAGCCCCAGCATTTT	CASSLSGGTGNYQPQHF
TRBV29-1	TRBJ2-1	-	-	TGCAGCTTCCAGACTTCCCCCCGACCCACACCATACAATGAGCAGTTCTTC	CSFQTSPRPTPYNEQFF